This T cell receptor beta chain was profiled in a study of T-cell memory formation after mild COVID-19. About the study: The two donors had largely donor-specific TCR clusters. Notes on the study in general: While clones contracting from day 15 to 85 were balanced between CD4 and CD8, later expanders leaned CD4+. CM and EM subsets held most contracting CD4+ clones; EMRA held CD8+ ones.

Points on this clonotype: Its antigen is unidentified.

TCRdb itself ran the 5' RACE reads through MiXCR, one entry per CDR3 protein. The sample contains 350,000 to 500,000 distinct CDR3 sequences, about 20% of which appear only once. V lost 4 bases and J 4 bases, leaving 13 bases between the germline ends. The CDR3 sequence is 14 residues long. In germline, CDR1 is MGHDK, CDR2 SYGVNS. The TCR sequence derives from a young man who had mild COVID-19 (a few samples of this study predate the infection). Cell type and time point are not known. Sequences were obtained from PBMCs or a T cell subset sorted from them (not recorded which). V usage is TRBV25-1 and J usage is TRBJ1-1; tentative D call: TRBD1 (5 bases). The CDR3 spells CASSGWGPRTEAFF. As DNA, the CDR3 is TGTGCCAGCAGTGGCTGGGGCCCGCGCACTGAAGCTTTCTTT.